The TCR beta chain described here comes from a study of CD4 and CD8 cells across lung adenocarcinoma regions. Germline CDR1 is SGHNT and CDR2 is YENEEA. This CDR3 has 10 amino acids. With 8 bases removed from V and 8 bases from J, the gap between germline ends came to 7 bases. TCRdb called the PCR reads again in MiXCR, with one record for every CDR3 protein. The sample holds roughly 10,000 distinct CDR3 sequences; under 50% are singletons and the top ten take 30% to 40%. The sample holds a few counts of this clonotype. Samples came from patients with localized non-small cell lung adenocarcinoma. The chain is built from TRBV11-3 and TRBJ2-1; D gene unclear. This receptor was taken from a male donor with lung adenocarcinoma. The CD4 and CD8 labels of this study may be unreliable. The sequencing sample was made of CD8+ T cells from the margin of a lung tumor. CDR3: CASGRDEQFF. In nucleotides, the CDR3 is TGTGCCAGCGGTCGCGATGAGCAGTTCTTC. Supplemented by reference TRBV11-3 and TRBJ2-1, the full variable domain reads EAGVVQSPRYKIIEKKQPVAFWCNPISGHNTLYWYLQNLGQGPELLIRYENEEAVDDSQLPKDRFSAERLKGVDSTLKIQPAELGDSAVYLCASGRDEQFFGPGTRLTVL.